The 21 T cell receptor beta chains listed next were all sequenced from one sample in a study of blood T cell repertoires in COVID-19. This table comes from immunoSEQ multiplex PCR, and its TCRdb copy is limited to in-frame clones, with some not included. This sample has fewer than 55,000 clones, with about 82% found just once. The sample comprised peripheral blood. Source of these receptors: a woman aged 60-75 years with acute or convalescent COVID-19.

This clone was counted once. The rearrangement links TRBV11-2 to TRBJ1-4; D is undetermined. V was cut by 2 bases and J by 5 bases, with 3 bases left in between. The CDR3 has 12 amino acids. In germline, CDR1 is SGHAT, CDR2 FQNNGV. The chain's CDR3 is CASSLQNEKLFF. CDR3 in DNA: TGTGCCAGCAGCTTACAAAATGAAAAACTGTTTTTT.

The chain uses TRBV7-8 and TRBJ1-1, with D possibly matching TRBD1 (6 bases). Germline assignment: CDR1 SGHVS and CDR2 FQNEAQ. The CDR3 is 14 amino acids. V was shortened by 5 bases and J by 4 bases, with 14 bases between the two germline ends. Written as DNA, the CDR3 is TGTGCCAGCAGCATACAGGGCGTCTCCACTGAAGCTTTCTTT. Amino acids: CASSIQGVSTEAFF.

J is TRBJ2-3 and V is TRBV4-1; 16 bases match TRBD2. With 4 bases clipped from V and 0 bases from J, the junction kept 13 bases outside the gene matches. In germline, CDR1 is MGHRA, CDR2 YSYEKL. The CDR3 spans 21 residues. The CDR3 DNA is TGCGCCAGCAGCCGGAAGGGACTAGCGGGGGGGCCGGGAGGAAGCACAGATACGCAGTATTTT. The encoded protein is CASSRKGLAGGPGGSTDTQYF.

The chain couples TRBV18 to TRBJ2-7; 11 bases fit TRBD1. The CDR3 runs to 15 residues. Per germline, CDR1 KGHSH and CDR2 LQKENI. The ends lost 3 bases at V and 5 bases at J; junction bases unmatched: 6. This CDR3 reads CASSPSRTGGNEQYF. CDR3 bases: TGTGCCAGCTCACCCTCCCGGACAGGGGGCAACGAGCAGTACTTC.

The chain uses TRBV11-1 and TRBJ2-7, with D possibly matching TRBD1 (6 bases). The CDR3 runs to 14 residues. The V and J ends lost 3 bases and 3 bases respectively, with 12 bases between them. Germline CDR1 and CDR2: SGHAT and FQDESV (reference sequence). This CDR3 reads CASSFGQFGYEQYF. CDR3 bases: TGTGCCAGCAGCTTCGGACAGTTTGGCTACGAGCAGTACTTC.

This rearrangement joins TRBV18 to TRBJ1-2; no reliable D call. CDR3 length equals 15 residues. Germline V lookup: CDR1 KGHSH, CDR2 LQKENI. The V end lost 0 bases, the J end lost 3 bases, and 11 bases lay between the germline ends. CDR3 nucleotide sequence: TGTGCCAGCTCACCACCCACAAAAGGAGACTATGGCTACACCTTC. Its protein product is CASSPPTKGDYGYTF.

The chain joins TRBV28 to TRBJ1-3; 9 bases match TRBD1. V shed 8 bases and J 0 bases; nucleotides not matched to a gene: 14. This CDR3 has 18 residues. Germline assignment: CDR1 MDHEN and CDR2 SYDVKM. The CDR3 region has the DNA TGTGCCAGCGTCCTCTCCGGGACAGGGCTTCTCTCTGGAAACACCATATATTTT. Protein: CASVLSGTGLLSGNTIYF.

V usage is TRBV27 and J usage is TRBJ1-2, with 10 bases fitting TRBD1. The germline V gene encodes CDR1 MNHEY and CDR2 SMNVEV (reference sequence). This CDR3 is 15 amino acids long. The V segment lost 3 bases and the J segment 5 bases; nucleotides outside the gene matches: 6. Written as DNA, the CDR3 is TGTGCCAGCAGTTTGAGGTGGGACAGGGGTTATGGCTACACCTTC. Its translation is CASSLRWDRGYGYTF.

This chain links TRBV19 with TRBJ1-5; weak D call: TRBD1 (6 bases). In germline, CDR1 is LNHDA, CDR2 SQIVND (reference sequence). V was trimmed by 7 bases and J by 0 bases, leaving 10 bases between them. This CDR3 is built from 14 residues. The CDR3 reads CASTRTASNQPQHF. The CDR3 DNA sequence: TGTGCCAGTACAAGGACAGCTAGCAATCAGCCCCAGCATTTT.

J is TRBJ1-1 and V is TRBV19; TRBD1 matches 7 bases. V dropped 10 bases and J dropped 1; count of bases not matched to a gene: 9. CDR3 length: 14 amino acids. Germline V gene lookup returns CDR1 LNHDA and CDR2 SQIVND (reference sequence). CDR3 region: CAIERRQGNTEAFF. The CDR3 region has the DNA TGTGCCATTGAGAGAAGACAGGGGAACACTGAAGCTTTCTTT.

This clone was counted a few times. This chain links TRBV7-2 with TRBJ2-3; 9 bases are a match to TRBD2. CDR3 length equals 18 residues. The germline V gene has CDR1 SGHTA and CDR2 FQGNSA. V lost 5 bases, J lost 6 bases, and 18 bases stayed unmatched. The CDR3 loop is CASSRTYGGGGASDTQYF. CDR3 sequence (DNA): TGTGCCAGCAGCCGCACATACGGTGGCGGGGGGGCTTCGGATACGCAGTATTTT.

The chain has TRBV2 and TRBJ2-3; TRBD1 is a possible D gene (6 bases). Germline V lookup: CDR1 SNHLY, CDR2 FYNNEI. CDR3 length: 11 residues. V lost 7 bases to trimming and J lost 5 bases, with 7 bases between them. The DNA for the CDR3 is TGTGCCAGCACAGGGGTAGATACGCAGTATTTT. It codes for CASTGVDTQYF.

The chain combines TRBV15 with TRBJ1-2; D is perhaps TRBD1 (6 bases). Germline assignment: CDR1 LNHNV and CDR2 YYDKDF (reference sequence). The length of the CDR3 is 11 residues. V dropped 4 bases and J dropped 7 bases, with 7 bases sitting between them. CDR3 residues: CATSKQGGYTF. CDR3 nucleotide sequence: TGTGCCACCAGCAAACAGGGTGGCTACACCTTC. Full variable domain (missing parts from reference TRBV15 and TRBJ1-2): DAMVIQNPRYQVTQFGKPVTLSCSQTLNHNVMYWYQQKSSQAPKLLFHYYDKDFNNEADTPDNFQSRRPNTSFCFLDIRSPGLGDTAMYLCATSKQGGYTFGSGTRLTVV.

This clone was counted between two and nine times. The chain has TRBV29-1 and TRBJ1-2; D is possibly TRBD1 (6 bases). The germline V and J ends were trimmed by 6 bases and 9 bases, with 11 bases remaining between them. CDR1 is SQVTM, CDR2 ANQGSEA, per germline. The CDR3 loop spans 10 amino acids. The DNA of the CDR3 is TGCAGCGTGGTAACAGGGAGCTACACCTTC. The encoded protein is CSVVTGSYTF. Full variable domain (missing parts from reference TRBV29-1 and TRBJ1-2): SAVISQKPSRDICQRGTSLTIQCQVDSQVTMMFWYRQQPGQSLTLIATANQGSEATYESGFVIDKFPISRPNLTFSTLTVSNMSPEDSSIYLCSVVTGSYTFGSGTRLTVV.

In this sample, this clone turned up once. This chain uses TRBV7-8 with TRBJ2-1; D is perhaps TRBD2 (6 bases). From germline, CDR1 is SGHVS and CDR2 FQNEAQ. This CDR3 is built from 16 residues. V dropped 6 bases and J dropped 0 bases, with 15 bases sitting between them. CDR3: CASRRGFGGSYNEQFF. As DNA, the CDR3 is TGTGCCAGCAGGCGGGGATTTGGAGGCTCCTACAATGAGCAGTTCTTC.

This clone has more than one count but fewer than ten. The chain carries TRBV5-6 and TRBJ1-2; 7 bases match TRBD1. From germline, CDR1 is SGHDT and CDR2 YYEEEE. This CDR3 spans 14 amino acids. V shed 0 bases, J shed 4 bases, and the junction held 3 bases outside the gene matches. The CDR3 coding sequence is TGTGCCAGCAGCTTGGGAGGGGGCGGCTATGGCTACACCTTC. It specifies CASSLGGGGYGYTF.

The chain recombines TRBV10-2 with TRBJ1-2; D ambiguous. This CDR3 spans 13 amino acids. The V and J ends lost 6 bases and 2 bases respectively, with 10 bases between them. CDR1 and CDR2 (germline): WSHSY, SAAADI. This CDR3 is CASRPGENYGYTF. Here the CDR3 DNA reads TGCGCCAGCAGGCCGGGAGAAAACTATGGCTACACCTTC.

The chain employs TRBV11-3 and TRBJ2-2, with 9 bases identical to TRBD1. The CDR3 has 15 amino acids. V dropped 5 bases and J dropped 5; count of bases not matched to a gene: 6. Germline V gene data show CDR1 as SGHNT and CDR2 as YENEEA. As DNA, the CDR3 is TGTGCCAGCAGCCCCGGGACAGGGAGGACCGGGGAGCTGTTTTTT. This codes for CASSPGTGRTGELFF. Based on the CDR3 plus reference TRBV11-3 and TRBJ2-2, the full variable domain is EAGVVQSPRYKIIEKKQPVAFWCNPISGHNTLYWYLQNLGQGPELLIRYENEEAVDDSQLPKDRFSAERLKGVDSTLKIQPAELGDSAVYLCASSPGTGRTGELFFGEGSRLTVL.

V gene TRBV13 combines with J gene TRBJ2-4; 8 bases fit TRBD2. V lost 6 bases to trimming and J lost 7 bases; unmatched junction nucleotides: 14. Germline values: CDR1 PRHDT, CDR2 FYEKMQ (reference sequence). This CDR3 spans 16 amino acids. The CDR3 region is CASSRAGGAVSNIQYF. CDR3 bases: TGTGCCAGCAGTCGCGCCGGGGGGGCCGTTTCGAACATTCAGTACTTC.

V is TRBV30 and J is TRBJ1-6; maybe TRBD1 (5 bases). V was clipped by 3 bases and J by 3 bases, with 15 bases between them. The CDR3 runs to 16 residues. Per the germline V gene, CDR1 is GTSNPN and CDR2 is SVGIG (reference sequence). CDR3: CAWSPGGGSYNSPLHF. DNA of the CDR3: TGTGCCTGGAGCCCGGGGGGGGGAAGCTATAATTCACCCCTCCACTTT.

J is TRBJ2-1 and V is TRBV4-1; possibly TRBD2 for D (5 bases). CDR1 and CDR2 (germline): MGHRA, YSYEKL. This CDR3 spans 15 amino acids. V was pared by 0 bases and J by 7 bases, with 13 bases between. The CDR3 here is CASSQDSGITNEQFF. The CDR3 DNA follows: TGCGCCAGCAGCCAAGATTCGGGGATAACGAATGAGCAGTTCTTC.